Below are 10 T cell receptor beta chains sequenced from a single sample in a study of glioma-infiltrating T cells after dendritic cell vaccination. The table came from immunoSEQ multiplex PCR; TCRdb's copy has only in-frame clones and leaves some out. This sample yields 75,000 to 100,000 clones, of which approximately 80% are seen a single time; 5.5% to 7% belongs to the top ten. This sample comprised blood, obtained before dendritic cell vaccination. These receptor sequences come from a human donor with glioblastoma.

The rearrangement joins TRBV5-1 to TRBJ2-7; 7 nucleotides agree with TRBD2. The CDR3 extends over 14 amino acids. The V gene's germline CDR1 is SGHRS and CDR2 YFSETQ. J was trimmed by 5 bases and V by 0 bases; bases with no gene match: 5. The CDR3 reads CASSLGLASDEQYF. In DNA, the CDR3 is TGCGCCAGCAGCTTGGGACTAGCCAGCGACGAGCAGTACTTC.

The chain recombines TRBV2 with TRBJ1-1; no definite D call. V was trimmed by 4 bases and J by 8 bases, leaving 8 bases between them. The length of the CDR3 is 11 residues. The germline CDR1 and CDR2 sequences are SNHLY and FYNNEI. CDR3 DNA sequence: TGTGCCAGCAGTGGGGGAGCGGAAGCTTTCTTT. Translation: CASSGGAEAFF.

This clone was recorded a few times. The rearrangement joins TRBV7-9 to TRBJ1-1, with 8 positions matching TRBD1. Trimming removed 7 bases from V and 1 base from J; junction bases left unmatched: 8. Germline values: CDR1 SEHNR, CDR2 FQNEAQ (reference sequence). This CDR3 is built from 15 residues. The CDR3 DNA reads TGTGCCAGCAAACCTCAAGGACAGGGGAACACTGAAGCTTTCTTT. Translated: CASKPQGQGNTEAFF.

This chain connects TRBV15 to TRBJ2-3, with 14 nucleotides matching TRBD2. After removal of 0 bases from V and 3 bases from J, the junction contained 5 bases not matched to a gene. Germline CDR1 is LNHNV and CDR2 is YYDKDF (reference sequence). The CDR3 runs 18 residues. The chain's CDR3 is CATSRDWGLAGETDTQYF. The CDR3 DNA sequence: TGTGCCACCAGCAGAGATTGGGGACTAGCGGGAGAAACAGATACGCAGTATTTT. Supplemented by reference TRBV15 and TRBJ2-3, the full variable domain reads DAMVIQNPRYQVTQFGKPVTLSCSQTLNHNVMYWYQQKSSQAPKLLFHYYDKDFNNEADTPDNFQSRRPNTSFCFLDIRSPGLGDTAMYLCATSRDWGLAGETDTQYFGPGTRLTVL.

This clone was recorded only once. This rearrangement joins TRBV28 to TRBJ1-2, with 9 bases identical to TRBD1. The trim removed 9 bases at V and 4 bases at J, leaving 12 bases unmatched. The CDR3 is made up of 15 amino acids. Germline V lookup: CDR1 MDHEN, CDR2 SYDVKM. The CDR3 bases are TGTGCCAGTTGCTTAGGAGGGACAGGGATCTATGGCTACACCTTC. Its translation is CASCLGGTGIYGYTF.

The rearrangement joins TRBV6-1 to TRBJ2-7, with D tentatively TRBD1 (7 bases). Trimming left V 11 bases short and J 9 bases short, with 17 bases between. The CDR3 has 11 amino acids. CDR1 is MNHNS, CDR2 SASEGT, per germline. CDR3 sequence (DNA): TGTGCCCTAAAGGGGACAGCGGGGCAGTACTTC. Translating gives CALKGTAGQYF.

The rearrangement links TRBV7-9 to TRBJ1-5; D is ambiguous. Germline V lookup: CDR1 SEHNR, CDR2 FQNEAQ (reference sequence). V dropped 4 bases and J dropped 6 bases, with 10 bases sitting between them. The length of the CDR3 is 13 residues. For the CDR3, the DNA is TGTGCCAGCAGCTCCATGACGGGTCAGCCCCAGCATTTT. Translated, it gives CASSSMTGQPQHF.

This clone was seen at least ten times. This chain connects TRBV19 to TRBJ1-5; TRBD1 agrees at 10 bases. Germline lookup yields CDR1 LNHDA and CDR2 SQIVND (reference sequence). V was clipped by 6 bases and J by 7 bases; unmatched bases: 6. The CDR3 is 14 residues long. The CDR3 here is CASRGTGVHQPQHF. CDR3 sequence (DNA): TGTGCCAGTAGGGGGACAGGGGTTCACCAGCCCCAGCATTTT.

The rearrangement links TRBV19 to TRBJ2-1; tentatively, D is TRBD1 (6 bases). Germline CDR1 is LNHDA and CDR2 is SQIVND (reference sequence). Trimming left V 3 bases short and J 4 bases short, with 13 bases between. The CDR3 totals 15 residues. The CDR3: CASSILQGSYNEQFF. CDR3 coding DNA: TGTGCCAGTAGTATCCTACAGGGTTCGTACAATGAGCAGTTCTTC.

This clone was detected a few times. V and J are TRBV5-1 and TRBJ1-1; 7 bases fit TRBD1. This CDR3 comprises 14 residues. V lost 4 bases to trimming and J lost 4 bases; unmatched junction nucleotides: 7. The V gene's germline CDR1 is SGHRS and CDR2 YFSETQ. The CDR3 sequence is CASSQRTGSTEAFF. CDR3 coding DNA: TGCGCCAGCAGCCAGAGGACAGGCTCCACTGAAGCTTTCTTT.